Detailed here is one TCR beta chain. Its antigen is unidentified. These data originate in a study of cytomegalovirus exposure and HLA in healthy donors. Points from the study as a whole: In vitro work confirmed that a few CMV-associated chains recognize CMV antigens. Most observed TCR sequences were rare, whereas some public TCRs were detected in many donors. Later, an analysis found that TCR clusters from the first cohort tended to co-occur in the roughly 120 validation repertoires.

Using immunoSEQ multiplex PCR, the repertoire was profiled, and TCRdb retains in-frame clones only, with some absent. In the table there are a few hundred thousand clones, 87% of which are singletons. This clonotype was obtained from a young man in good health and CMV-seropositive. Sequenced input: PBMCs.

CDR3 in amino acids: CASSLITGTGTDTQYF. CDR3 coding DNA: TGTGCCAGCAGCTTGATCACCGGGACAGGGACAGATACGCAGTATTTT. V usage is TRBV9 and J usage is TRBJ2-3; 9 bases are a match to TRBD1. Germline V gene data show CDR1 as SGDLS and CDR2 as YYNGEE. The CDR3 contains 16 residues. V dropped 4 bases and J dropped 3; count of bases not matched to a gene: 9.